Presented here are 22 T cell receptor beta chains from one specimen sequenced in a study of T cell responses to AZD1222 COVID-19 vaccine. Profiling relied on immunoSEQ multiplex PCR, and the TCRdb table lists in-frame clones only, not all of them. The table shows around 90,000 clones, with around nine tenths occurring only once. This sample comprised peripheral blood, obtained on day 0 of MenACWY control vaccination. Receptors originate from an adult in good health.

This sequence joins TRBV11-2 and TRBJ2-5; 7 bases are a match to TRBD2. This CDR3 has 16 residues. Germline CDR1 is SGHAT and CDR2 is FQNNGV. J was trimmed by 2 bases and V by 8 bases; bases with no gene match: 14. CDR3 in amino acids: CASAPRMWGGQETQYF. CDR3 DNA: TGTGCCAGCGCCCCTCGAATGTGGGGGGGTCAAGAGACCCAGTACTTC.

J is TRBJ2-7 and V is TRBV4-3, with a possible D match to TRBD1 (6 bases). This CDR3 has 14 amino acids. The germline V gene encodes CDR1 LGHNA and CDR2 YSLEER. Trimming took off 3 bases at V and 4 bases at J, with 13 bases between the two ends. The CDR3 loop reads CASSQGTIEYEQYF. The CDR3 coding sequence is TGCGCCAGCAGCCAGGGGACAATTGAGTACGAGCAGTACTTC.

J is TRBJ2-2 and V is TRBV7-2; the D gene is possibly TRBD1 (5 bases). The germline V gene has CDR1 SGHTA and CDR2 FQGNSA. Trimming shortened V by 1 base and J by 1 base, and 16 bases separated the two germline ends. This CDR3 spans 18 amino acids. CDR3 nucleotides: TGTGCCAGCAGCTTAGTCCCTCAGGGCCACCTGAACACCGGGGAGCTGTTTTTT. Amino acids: CASSLVPQGHLNTGELFF.

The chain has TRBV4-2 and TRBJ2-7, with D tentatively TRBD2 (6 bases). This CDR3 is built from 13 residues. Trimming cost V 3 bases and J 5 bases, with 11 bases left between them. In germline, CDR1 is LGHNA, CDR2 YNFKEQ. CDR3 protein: CASSQVGGNEQYF. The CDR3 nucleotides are TGTGCCAGCAGCCAGGTCGGAGGGAACGAGCAGTACTTC.

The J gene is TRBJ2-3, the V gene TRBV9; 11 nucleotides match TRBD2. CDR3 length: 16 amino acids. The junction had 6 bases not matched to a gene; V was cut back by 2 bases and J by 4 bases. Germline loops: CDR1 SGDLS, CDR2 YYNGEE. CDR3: CASSVLAGGPADTQYF. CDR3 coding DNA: TGTGCCAGCAGCGTTTTAGCGGGGGGGCCCGCAGATACGCAGTATTTT.

As DNA, the CDR3 is TGCGCCAGCAGCAATGGGGACAGGGGCCAAGAGACCCAGTACTTC. Amino acid sequence: CASSNGDRGQETQYF. V gene TRBV5-1 combines with J gene TRBJ2-5; TRBD1 aligns across 10 bases. The CDR3 consists of 15 residues. Trimming cost V 4 bases and J 1 base; bases outside gene matches: 4. Germline CDR1 and CDR2: SGHRS and YFSETQ.

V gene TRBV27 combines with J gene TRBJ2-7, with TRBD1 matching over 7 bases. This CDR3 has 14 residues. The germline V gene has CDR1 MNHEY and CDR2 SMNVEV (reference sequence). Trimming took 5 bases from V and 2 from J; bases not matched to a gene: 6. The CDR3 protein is CASSLRQGPYEQYF. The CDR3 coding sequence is TGTGCCAGCAGTCTCAGACAGGGCCCCTACGAGCAGTACTTC.

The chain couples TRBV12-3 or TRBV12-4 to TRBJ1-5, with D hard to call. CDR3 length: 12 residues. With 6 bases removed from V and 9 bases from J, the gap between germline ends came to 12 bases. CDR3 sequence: CASSHPGRPQHF. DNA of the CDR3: TGTGCCAGCAGCCATCCCGGGCGGCCCCAGCATTTT.

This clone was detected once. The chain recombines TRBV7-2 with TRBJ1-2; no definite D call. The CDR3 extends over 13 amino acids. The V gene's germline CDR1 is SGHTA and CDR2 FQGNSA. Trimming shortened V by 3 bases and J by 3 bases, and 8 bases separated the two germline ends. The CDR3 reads CASSLGLDYGYTF. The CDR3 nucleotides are TGTGCCAGCAGCTTGGGCCTTGACTATGGCTACACCTTC.

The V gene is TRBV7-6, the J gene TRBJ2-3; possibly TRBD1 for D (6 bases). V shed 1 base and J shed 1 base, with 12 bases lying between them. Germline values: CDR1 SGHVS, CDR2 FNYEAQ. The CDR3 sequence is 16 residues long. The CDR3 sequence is CASSLVLGAGTDTQYF. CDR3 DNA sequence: TGTGCCAGCAGCTTAGTCTTGGGGGCCGGCACAGATACGCAGTATTTT.

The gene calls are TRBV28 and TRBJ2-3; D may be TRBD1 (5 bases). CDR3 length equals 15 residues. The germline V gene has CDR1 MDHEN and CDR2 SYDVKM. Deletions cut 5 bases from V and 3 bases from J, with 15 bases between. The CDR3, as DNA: TGTGCCAGCAGTCCTACCCAGGGATCAACAGATACGCAGTATTTT. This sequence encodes CASSPTQGSTDTQYF.

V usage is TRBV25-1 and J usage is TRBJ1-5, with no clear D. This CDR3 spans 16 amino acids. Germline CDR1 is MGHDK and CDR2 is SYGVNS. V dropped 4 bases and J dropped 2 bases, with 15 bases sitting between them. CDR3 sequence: CASSGPGVSGNQPQHF. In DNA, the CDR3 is TGTGCCAGCAGTGGCCCTGGGGTTTCCGGCAATCAGCCCCAGCATTTT. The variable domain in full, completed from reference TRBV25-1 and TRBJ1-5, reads EADIYQTPRYLVIGTGKKITLECSQTMGHDKMYWYQQDPGMELHLIHYSYGVNSTEKGDLSSESTVSRIRTEHFPLTLESARPSHTSQYLCASSGPGVSGNQPQHFGDGTRLSIL.

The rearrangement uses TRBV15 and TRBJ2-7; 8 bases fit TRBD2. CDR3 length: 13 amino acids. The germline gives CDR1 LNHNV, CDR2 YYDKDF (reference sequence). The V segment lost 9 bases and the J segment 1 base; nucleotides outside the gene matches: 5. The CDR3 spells CATGRGDSYEQYF. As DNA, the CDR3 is TGTGCCACGGGGCGGGGGGATTCCTACGAGCAGTACTTC.

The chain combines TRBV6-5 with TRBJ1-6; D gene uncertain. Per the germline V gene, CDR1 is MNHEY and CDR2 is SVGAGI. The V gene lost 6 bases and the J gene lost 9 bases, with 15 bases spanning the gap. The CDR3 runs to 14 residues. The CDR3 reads CASSPGHGGSPLHF. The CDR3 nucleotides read TGTGCCAGCAGCCCGGGCCACGGAGGTTCACCCCTCCACTTT.

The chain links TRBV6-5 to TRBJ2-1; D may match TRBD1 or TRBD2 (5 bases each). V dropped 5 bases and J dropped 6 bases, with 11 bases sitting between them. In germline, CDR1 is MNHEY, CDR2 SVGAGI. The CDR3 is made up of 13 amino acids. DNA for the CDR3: TGTGCCAGCAGTCCCCCGGGGACCAATGAGCAGTTCTTC. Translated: CASSPPGTNEQFF.

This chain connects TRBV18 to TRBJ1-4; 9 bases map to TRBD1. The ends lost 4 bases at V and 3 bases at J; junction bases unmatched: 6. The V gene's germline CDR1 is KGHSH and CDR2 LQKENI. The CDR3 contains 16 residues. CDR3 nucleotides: TGTGCCAGCTCACAAGAAGACAGGGGGGCTAATGAAAAACTGTTTTTT. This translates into CASSQEDRGANEKLFF.

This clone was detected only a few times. In DNA, the CDR3 is TGTGCCAGCACCGAAGTTAGGTCCTTAATGCCGGGACAGGCCAAAAGGGTGAACTATGGCTACACCTTC. Protein product: CASTEVRSLMPGQAKRVNYGYTF. The genes are TRBV4-2 and TRBJ1-2; TRBD1 aligns across 8 bases. V shed 7 bases and J 2 bases; nucleotides not matched to a gene: 33. In germline, CDR1 is LGHNA, CDR2 YNFKEQ. The CDR3 consists of 23 residues.

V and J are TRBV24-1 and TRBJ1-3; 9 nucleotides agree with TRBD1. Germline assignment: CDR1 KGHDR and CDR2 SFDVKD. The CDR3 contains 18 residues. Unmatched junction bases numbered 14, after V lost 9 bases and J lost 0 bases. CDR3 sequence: CATRTGVTSQDSGNTIYF. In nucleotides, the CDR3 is TGTGCCACCCGGACAGGGGTGACCTCCCAAGACTCTGGAAACACCATATATTTT.

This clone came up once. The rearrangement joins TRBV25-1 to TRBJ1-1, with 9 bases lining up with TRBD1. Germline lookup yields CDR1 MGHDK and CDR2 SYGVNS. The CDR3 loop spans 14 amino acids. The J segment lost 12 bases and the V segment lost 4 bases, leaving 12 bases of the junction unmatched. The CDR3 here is CASSGPATGGMTFF. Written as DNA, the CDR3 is TGTGCCAGCAGTGGCCCGGCCACAGGGGGCATGACTTTCTTT.

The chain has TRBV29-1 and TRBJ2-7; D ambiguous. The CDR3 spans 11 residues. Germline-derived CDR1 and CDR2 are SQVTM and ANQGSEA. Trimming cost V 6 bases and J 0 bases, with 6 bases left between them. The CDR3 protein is CSVGSSYEQYF. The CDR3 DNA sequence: TGCAGCGTAGGAAGCTCCTACGAGCAGTACTTC.

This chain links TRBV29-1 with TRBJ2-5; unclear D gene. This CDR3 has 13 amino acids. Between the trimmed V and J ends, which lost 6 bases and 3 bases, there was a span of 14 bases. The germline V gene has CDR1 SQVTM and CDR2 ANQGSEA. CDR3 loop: CSVMGFSEETQYF. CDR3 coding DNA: TGCAGCGTGATGGGTTTCAGCGAAGAGACCCAGTACTTC.

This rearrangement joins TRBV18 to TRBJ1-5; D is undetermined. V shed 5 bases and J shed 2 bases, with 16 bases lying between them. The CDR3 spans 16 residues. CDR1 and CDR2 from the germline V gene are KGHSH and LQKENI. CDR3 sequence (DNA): TGTGCCAGCTCATCTCGCCAGGCGCAGGGCAATCAGCCCCAGCATTTT. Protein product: CASSSRQAQGNQPQHF.